The text below deals with one TCR beta chain. With 0 bases removed from V and 6 bases from J, the gap between germline ends came to 9 bases. The CDR3 spans 13 residues. Germline V gives CDR1 SGHRS, CDR2 YFSETQ. This entry comes from a study of T cell responses to AZD1222 COVID-19 vaccine. Produced via immunoSEQ multiplex PCR; TCRdb's table is partial and in-frame only. In the table there are 95,000 to 100,000 clones, 88% of which are singletons. This specimen consisted of peripheral blood, obtained 28 days after the second AZD1222 dose. The receptor was isolated from an adult who received the AZD1222 COVID-19 vaccine. This chain connects TRBV5-1 to TRBJ1-1; D is undetermined. The CDR3 DNA reads as TGCGCCAGCAGCTTGGAGGTGGTATCTGAAGCTTTCTTT. Translated, it gives CASSLEVVSEAFF.